This T cell receptor (beta chain) was obtained from a study of T cells expressing NK-cell markers (dated by TCRdb to the early 2020s). About the full investigation: Three sorted T-cell subsets (CD3+CD56+NKG2C+, CD3+CD56+NKG2C- and CD3+CD56-NKG2C+) from 8 or 9 donors had their TCR beta-chain repertoires profiled. Among the eight sequenced donors, only one was HCMV-seronegative, while the other seven were HCMV-seropositive. The eight sequenced donors were randomly selected healthy volunteers, three men and five women. Libraries were sequenced as 2 x 150 bp reads on Illumina HiSeq 2000/2500, MiSeq or NextSeq.

On the study overall, not on this receptor specifically: Those dominant clonotypes were again the most abundant among CD3+CD56-NKG2C+ cells in a few donors, at about 25-60.1%. In over 5 donors, the dominant CD3+CD56+NKG2C+ clonotypes were among the top 10 CD8+ clonotypes and accounted for 1.0-7.0% of CD8+ T cells. It remained unclear whether the expanded NKG2C-expressing T cell clones were specific for HCMV antigens.

The CDR3 starts with the cysteine, ends with the phenylalanine, and has 13 residues. DNA for this receptor is not on file. The germline V gene gives CDR1 as LGHNA and CDR2 as YSLEER. HCMV serostatus was determined by detecting HCMV-specific IgG in serum with a commercial ELISA kit. Ficoll density gradient centrifugation was used to isolate peripheral blood mononuclear cells from blood. Sequencer: Illumina HiSeq 2000. 5'RACE template switching, by which a universal primer site and unique molecular identifiers were added, was used to make TCR beta cDNA libraries. Priming for cDNA synthesis came from the TCR beta constant segment, and two successive PCR amplification steps followed. The authors' analysis ran thus. Reads were demultiplexed and grouped by UMI with MIGEC, and clonotypes were assembled and quantified with MiTCR. To exclude erroneous sequences, only TCR cDNA sequences supported by at least two reads were retained. Downstream repertoire analysis used the tcR package, and clonotypes were matched across fractions by CDR3 nucleotide sequence plus V segment. VDJmatch was used to annotate antigen specificity against VDJdb, with one amino acid substitution in CDR3 allowed. Each CDR3 protein sequence appears as one entry after TCRdb reprocessed the reads, and no DNA is included. The V and J calls and clone size are TCRdb's, not the authors'. The sample table records about 260,000 distinct CDR3 sequences. Roughly 4.2% of the sample lies in the top ten.

For this clonotype: It has no known antigen specificity.

The receptor's source is a woman aged 18 to 75 in good health. The chain is made from TRBV4-3 and TRBJ2-7; without DNA, the TCRdb call of TRBD2 cannot be checked. Source material: blood T cells: a sorted CD56 or NKG2C T cell subset, CD4+ or CD8+ T cells, or bulk PBMC T cells (not recorded which). The CDR3 region: CASSHRLAAEQYF.